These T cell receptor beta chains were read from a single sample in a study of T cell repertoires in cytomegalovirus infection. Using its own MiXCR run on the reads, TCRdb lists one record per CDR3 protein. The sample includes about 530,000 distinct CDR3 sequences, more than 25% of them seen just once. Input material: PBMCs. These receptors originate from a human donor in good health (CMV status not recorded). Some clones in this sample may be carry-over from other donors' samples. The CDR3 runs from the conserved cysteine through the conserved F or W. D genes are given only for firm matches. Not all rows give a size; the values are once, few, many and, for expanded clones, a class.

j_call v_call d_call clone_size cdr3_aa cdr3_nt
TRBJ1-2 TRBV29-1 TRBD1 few CSALKAGGLGYTF TGCAGCGCTCTTAAAGCAGGGGGTCTGGGCTACACCTTC
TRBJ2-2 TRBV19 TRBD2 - CASSILAGGVGAGELFF TGTGCCAGTAGTATACTAGCGGGAGGTGTAGGCGCCGGGGAGCTGTTTTTT
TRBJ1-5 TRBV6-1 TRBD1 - CASRTQTGGSQPQHF TGTGCCAGCCGTACCCAGACAGGGGGGAGTCAGCCCCAGCATTTT
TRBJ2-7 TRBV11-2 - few CASSPGPNREQYF TGTGCCAGCAGTCCCGGGCCAAACCGCGAGCAGTACTTC
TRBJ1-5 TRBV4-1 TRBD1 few CASSQDGTGENQPQHF TGCGCCAGCAGCCAGGACGGGACAGGGGAAAATCAGCCCCAGCATTTT
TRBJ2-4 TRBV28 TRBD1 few CASSFWTGGDIQYF TGTGCCAGCAGTTTCTGGACAGGGGGCGACATTCAGTACTTC
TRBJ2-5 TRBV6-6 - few CASGSHLKARETQYF TGTGCCAGCGGGTCCCATCTAAAAGCGAGAGAGACCCAGTACTTC
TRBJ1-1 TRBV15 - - CATSREPDSSTEAFF TGTGCCACCAGCAGAGAGCCGGACAGTTCGACTGAAGCTTTCTTT
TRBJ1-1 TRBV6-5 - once CASSRPGILNTEAFF TGTGCCAGCAGTAGACCGGGGATTCTGAACACTGAAGCTTTCTTT
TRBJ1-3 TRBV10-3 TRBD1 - CARGQASGNTIYF TGTGCCCGAGGACAGGCCTCTGGAAACACCATATATTTT
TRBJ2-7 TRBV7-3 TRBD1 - CASSTGGQGAYEQYF TGTGCCAGCAGTACCGGGGGACAGGGGGCCTACGAGCAGTACTTC
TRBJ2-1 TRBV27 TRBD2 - CASTPGGPRGESSYNEQFF TGTGCCAGCACCCCGGGGGGGCCCCGTGGCGAGAGCTCCTACAATGAGCAGTTCTTC
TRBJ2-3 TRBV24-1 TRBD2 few CATSDFPSGKADTQYF TGTGCCACCAGTGATTTCCCTAGCGGGAAGGCAGATACGCAGTATTTT
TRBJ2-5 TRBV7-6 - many CASSLLAIQETQYF TGTGCCAGCAGCTTACTAGCTATCCAAGAGACCCAGTACTTC
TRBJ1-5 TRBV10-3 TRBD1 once CAIGEGTGTLPFF TGTGCCATCGGCGAAGGGACAGGGACCTTACCGTTTTTT
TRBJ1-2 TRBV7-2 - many CASSLNREVSGYTF TGTGCCAGCAGTTTAAACAGGGAAGTCTCTGGCTACACCTTC
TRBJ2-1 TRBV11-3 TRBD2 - CASSSTGTSHSLTYNEQFF TGTGCCAGCAGCTCCACCGGGACTAGCCATTCTTTAACCTACAATGAGCAGTTCTTC
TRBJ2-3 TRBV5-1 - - CASSTNDQGLNTQYF TGCGCCAGCAGCACTAATGACCAGGGACTCAATACGCAGTATTTT
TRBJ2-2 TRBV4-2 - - CASSQDIGQMNTGELFF TGTGCCAGCAGCCAAGATATCGGGCAGATGAACACCGGGGAGCTGTTTTTT
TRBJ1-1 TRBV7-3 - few CASSLKAGGKAFF TGTGCCAGCAGCTTAAAAGCCGGGGGGAAAGCTTTCTTT
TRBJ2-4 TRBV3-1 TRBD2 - CASSQSRAAGDIQYF TGTGCCAGCAGCCAAAGCCGGGCAGCGGGGGACATTCAGTACTTC
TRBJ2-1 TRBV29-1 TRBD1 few CSVDVPGGIDNEQFF TGCAGCGTTGATGTGCCAGGGGGCATAGACAATGAGCAGTTCTTC
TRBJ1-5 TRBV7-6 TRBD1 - CASSLALTGGDQPQHF TGTGCCAGCAGCTTAGCGCTCACAGGGGGCGATCAGCCCCAGCATTTT
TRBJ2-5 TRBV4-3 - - CASSQDTYGRGVQETQYF TGCGCCAGCAGCCAAGATACTTATGGCAGGGGGGTCCAAGAGACCCAGTACTTC
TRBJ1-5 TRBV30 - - CAWSVGGASQPQHF TGTGCCTGGAGTGTAGGCGGAGCTTCGCAGCCCCAGCATTTT